These 8 T cell receptor beta chains came from one sample sequenced in a study of cytomegalovirus exposure and HLA in healthy donors. The study ran its PCR with 60 Vbeta and 13 Jbeta primers. Produced via immunoSEQ multiplex PCR; TCRdb's table is partial and in-frame only. This sample has some 130,000 clones, with roughly 9% found just once. Sample: PBMCs. The receptors here all came from a woman aged 40 to 55 in good health and CMV-seropositive.

The chain is built from TRBV5-1 and TRBJ2-3, with TRBD2 identical over 8 bases. The junction had 1 base not matched to a gene; V was cut back by 4 bases and J by 6 bases. From germline, CDR1 is SGHRS and CDR2 YFSETQ. The CDR3 loop spans 12 amino acids. CDR3 sequence reads: CASSTGGDTQYF. The CDR3 nucleotides read TGCGCCAGCAGCACGGGAGGGGATACGCAGTATTTT.

There are a few counts of this clone. The rearrangement joins TRBV7-6 to TRBJ2-5; 8 positions agree with TRBD2. The J segment lost 2 bases and the V segment lost 3 bases, leaving 11 bases of the junction unmatched. This CDR3 is 17 amino acids long. Germline V gene sequence: CDR1 SGHVS, CDR2 FNYEAQ. CDR3 in DNA: TGTGCCAGCAGCTTGTTAATGGCGGGGGGACTTCAAGAGACCCAGTACTTC. Translation: CASSLLMAGGLQETQYF.

Only a few counts were recorded for this clone. Different DNA sequences within this sample yield the same CDR3. This CDR3 reads CASSPKGGTEAFF. CDR3 DNA: TGTGCCAGCTCACCGAAGGGAGGGACTGAAGCTTTCTTT. This chain connects TRBV18 to TRBJ1-1; D is undetermined. Germline loops: CDR1 KGHSH, CDR2 LQKENI. The CDR3 sequence is 13 residues long. V was cut by 3 bases and J by 5 bases, with 10 bases left in between.

This clone was counted only a few times. The chain recombines TRBV6-5 with TRBJ1-2; no definite D call. V was clipped by 7 bases and J by 9 bases, with 12 bases between them. CDR3 length: 11 amino acids. Germline CDR1 reads MNHEY; CDR2 reads SVGAGI. CDR3 amino acids: CASIWEGSYTF. The CDR3 nucleotides read TGTGCCAGCATTTGGGAGGGAAGCTACACCTTC.

V is TRBV11-2 and J is TRBJ1-2; D perhaps matches TRBD1 (6 bases). The germline V gene encodes CDR1 SGHAT and CDR2 FQNNGV. There are 13 residues in the CDR3. The ends were cut back, 4 bases at V and 4 bases at J, with 10 bases in the middle. CDR3 protein: CASSSGQSYGYTF. In nucleotides, the CDR3 is TGTGCCAGCAGCTCAGGACAGAGCTATGGCTACACCTTC.

As DNA, the CDR3 is TGTGCCATCAGCCATACTAGCGGGGGGGCCCAAGAGACCCAGTACTTC. Residues: CAISHTSGGAQETQYF. V and J are TRBV10-3 and TRBJ2-5; 13 nucleotides match TRBD2. Germline values: CDR1 ENHRY, CDR2 SYGVKD. The CDR3 length is 16 residues. Trimming cost V 6 bases and J 1 base; bases outside gene matches: 5.

V usage is TRBV4-2 and J usage is TRBJ1-1; D call uncertain. CDR3 size: 14 residues. From germline, CDR1 is LGHNA and CDR2 YNFKEQ. Trimming removed 4 bases at V and 1 base at J, with 10 bases between. CDR3 coding DNA: TGTGCCAGCAGCCTTAGAGGTGGGAACACTGAAGCTTTCTTT. It translates to CASSLRGGNTEAFF.

The sample holds a few counts of this clone. This sequence joins TRBV5-1 and TRBJ2-2; 10 nucleotides align to TRBD2. Germline values: CDR1 SGHRS, CDR2 YFSETQ. After removal of 3 bases from V and 6 bases from J, the junction contained 8 bases not matched to a gene. CDR3 length: 16 amino acids. The CDR3 sequence: CASSSTVAGGSGELFF. CDR3 bases: TGCGCCAGCAGCTCCACGGTAGCGGGAGGCTCCGGGGAGCTGTTTTTT.